Following are 18 T cell receptor beta chains from one sample sequenced in a study of spatial heterogeneity in lung cancer. Time point of the sample: sample taken at primary tumor resection. Whole RNA from tumor, nontumor lung or frozen PBMC was sequenced unsorted. TCRdb reprocessed the 5' RACE reads with MiXCR, giving one entry per CDR3 protein. In the table there are 1,400 to 1,500 distinct CDR3 sequences, 7.9% of which are singletons. The sample in question was normal lung tissue next to the tumor, obtained at surgery. These receptors were obtained from a female donor with early-stage non-small cell lung cancer.

By proportion, this clonotype is large. Found in a library prepared for alpha chains, this beta chain is an off-target read, and its abundance has little meaning. This chain connects TRBV6-5 to TRBJ2-3, with TRBD2 as a possible D gene (6 bases). The CDR3 consists of 15 residues. Germline values: CDR1 MNHEY, CDR2 SVGAGI. V gave up 2 bases and J gave up 3 bases, with 12 bases separating them. This chain's CDR3 is CASSYQASETDTQYF. DNA of the CDR3: TGTGCCAGCAGTTACCAGGCTAGCGAGACAGATACGCAGTATTTT.

By frequency in the sample, this clonotype is medium-sized (0.01 to 0.1%). This beta chain slipped into a library made for alpha chains as a stray read, so its size is not meaningful. The rearrangement joins TRBV18 to TRBJ1-1; perhaps TRBD1 as D (5 bases). V was shortened by 8 bases and J by 0 bases, with 13 bases between the two germline ends. Germline CDR1 KGHSH, CDR2 LQKENI. The CDR3 extends over 14 amino acids. CDR3 nucleotide sequence: TGTGCCAGCGCCAGTGAGGGGCTGAACACTGAAGCTTTCTTT. Translation: CASASEGLNTEAFF.

In its sample, this clonotype ranks as medium-sized (0.01 to 0.1%). In a library made to pick up alpha chains, this beta chain is a stray read with a size that means little. This chain connects TRBV29-1 to TRBJ2-7; D is tentatively TRBD1 or TRBD2 (6 bases each). This CDR3 is built from 12 residues. Germline V gene data show CDR1 as SQVTM and CDR2 as ANQGSEA. Between the trimmed V and J ends, which lost 4 bases and 7 bases, there was a span of 14 bases. Written as DNA, the CDR3 is TGCAGCGTTGCTGGGGGCGCGGGGGAGCAGTACTTC. Translation gives CSVAGGAGEQYF.

This clonotype is classed as medium-sized (0.01 to 0.1%). Because this beta chain is a stray read in a library intended to capture alpha chains, its abundance should not be given much weight. This chain uses TRBV28 with TRBJ2-1; D is perhaps TRBD2 (5 bases). V lost 3 bases to trimming and J lost 2 bases, with 11 bases between them. The CDR3 is made up of 15 amino acids. Germline V gives CDR1 MDHEN, CDR2 SYDVKM. Here the CDR3 reads CASSLAGIAYNEQFF. CDR3 bases: TGTGCCAGCAGTTTGGCGGGTATAGCCTACAATGAGCAGTTCTTC.

Worth noting for this clonotype: The library was prepared for alpha chains; this beta chain is a stray read, so its frequency means little. The chain links TRBV6-5 to TRBJ2-1; 14 nucleotides align to TRBD2. V was pared by 5 bases and J by 8 bases, with 11 bases of the junction left unmatched. Germline values: CDR1 MNHEY, CDR2 SVGAGI. This CDR3 is built from 17 residues. CDR3 bases: TGTGCCAGCAGTCAGGGACTAGCGGGAGAAATATCGTATGAGCAGTTCTTC. This encodes CASSQGLAGEISYEQFF.

This clonotype was counted at least ten times. In a library made to pick up alpha chains, this beta chain is a stray read with a size that means little. The chain has TRBV7-2 and TRBJ2-1; D is possibly TRBD1 (5 bases). CDR1 is SGHTA and CDR2 is FQGNSA in the germline V gene. The germline V and J ends were trimmed by 3 bases and 5 bases, with 14 bases remaining between them. This CDR3 has 15 amino acids. Here the CDR3 reads CASSLGPFGNNEQFF. The CDR3 bases are TGTGCCAGCAGCTTGGGGCCTTTTGGGAACAATGAGCAGTTCTTC.

By proportion, this clonotype is medium-sized (0.01 to 0.1%). Within a library made for alpha chains, this beta chain is off target, and its count is uninformative. The rearrangement links TRBV6-6 to TRBJ2-7, with D possibly being TRBD1 or TRBD2 (6 bases each). V was trimmed by 4 bases and J by 5 bases, leaving 21 bases between them. Germline V lookup: CDR1 MNHNY, CDR2 SVGAGI (reference sequence). This CDR3 spans 16 amino acids. This CDR3 is CASSLVGPDGGHEQYF. CDR3 in DNA: TGTGCCAGCAGTTTAGTAGGGCCGGACGGGGGCCACGAGCAGTACTTC.

By share, this clonotype counts as medium-sized. This beta chain appears as a stray read in a library generated for alpha chains; its size is not informative. This sequence joins TRBV4-2 and TRBJ2-3, with TRBD2 as a possible D gene (6 bases). Per germline, CDR1 LGHNA and CDR2 YNFKEQ. This CDR3 region has 16 residues. V lost 0 bases and J lost 4, with 14 bases in between. The CDR3 DNA sequence: TGTGCCAGCAGCCAAGAGGGGGGAGGTGGGGCAGATACGCAGTATTTT. This translates into CASSQEGGGGADTQYF.

Turning to this clonotype: Found in a library prepared for alpha chains, this beta chain is an off-target read, and its abundance has little meaning. This rearrangement joins TRBV4-1 to TRBJ2-1; TRBD2 aligns across 13 bases. This CDR3 comprises 19 residues. V lost 4 bases, J lost 0 bases, and 9 bases stayed unmatched. Germline lookup yields CDR1 MGHRA and CDR2 YSYEKL. The CDR3 DNA sequence: TGCGCCAGCAGCCCATCTGGGACTAGCGGGGCGAGCTCCTACAATGAGCAGTTCTTC. Its translation is CASSPSGTSGASSYNEQFF.

By share of the sample, this clonotype is medium-sized. Compared with germline, one end of the junction differs, possibly owing to a read error. This beta chain lies outside the target of a library built for alpha chains; its clone size means little. The rearrangement links TRBV10-3 to TRBJ2-3; D ambiguous. Looked up from germline, CDR1 is ENHRY and CDR2 is SYGVKD. The CDR3 extends over 11 amino acids. CDR3 loop: CAISSTDTQYF. For the CDR3, the DNA is TGTGCCATCAGCAGCACCGATACGCAGTATTTT.

By share of the sample, this clonotype is medium-sized. The library was designed around alpha chains, so this beta chain is a stray read whose abundance carries little weight. The gene calls are TRBV15 and TRBJ2-5; D is uncertain. Germline V gives CDR1 LNHNV, CDR2 YYDKDF (reference sequence). This CDR3 is 15 amino acids long. V lost 1 base to trimming and J lost 4 bases, with 13 bases between them. The CDR3 nucleotides read TGTGCCACCAGCAGAGTTCCCCTATGGGGAGAGACCCAGTACTTC. Amino acids: CATSRVPLWGETQYF.

This clonotype is classed as medium-sized. This beta chain is an unintended read in a library built for alpha chains; its size means little. The gene calls are TRBV7-3 and TRBJ2-7; D is perhaps TRBD1 (5 bases). V lost 2 bases and J 1 base, leaving 12 bases between the germline ends. CDR1 and CDR2 (germline): SGHTA, FQGTGA. The length of the CDR3 is 15 residues. The CDR3 DNA sequence: TGTGCCAGCAGCTTAGTTCCAGGGCGATCCTACGAGCAGTACTTC. It yields the protein CASSLVPGRSYEQYF.

This clonotype was counted between two and nine times. Because the library targeted alpha chains, this beta chain is an off-target read whose size means little. This chain links TRBV2 with TRBJ1-6; maybe TRBD1 (5 bases). V lost 4 bases and J 2 bases, leaving 12 bases between the germline ends. This CDR3 region has 16 residues. Per the germline V gene, CDR1 is SNHLY and CDR2 is FYNNEI. CDR3 sequence reads: CASSVDRVTYNSPLHF. CDR3 DNA: TGTGCCAGCAGTGTAGACAGAGTAACCTATAATTCACCCCTCCACTTT.

This clonotype is medium-sized in the sample. This beta chain appears as a stray read in a library generated for alpha chains; its size is not informative. The chain employs TRBV6-2 or TRBV6-3 and TRBJ2-5; the match to TRBD2 covers 8 bases. CDR3 length: 18 residues. CDR1 is MNHEY, CDR2 SVGEGT, per germline. V lost 6 bases, J lost 4 bases, and 19 bases stayed unmatched. CDR3 residues: CASSPTPLAADFGETQYF. The DNA for the CDR3 is TGTGCCAGCAGCCCCACTCCACTAGCGGCGGACTTTGGAGAGACCCAGTACTTC.

There are a few counts of this clonotype. Because this beta chain is a stray read in a library intended to capture alpha chains, its abundance should not be given much weight. J is TRBJ1-5 and V is TRBV27; D not resolved. This CDR3 spans 15 amino acids. V lost 6 bases to trimming and J lost 4 bases, with 16 bases between them. The germline V gene has CDR1 MNHEY and CDR2 SMNVEV (reference sequence). CDR3 sequence reads: CASRVLVLSNQPQHF. CDR3 coding DNA: TGTGCCAGCAGGGTCTTGGTTCTCTCAAATCAGCCCCAGCATTTT.

In its sample, this clonotype is large. As an off-target read in a library built for alpha chains, this beta chain has a frequency of little significance. V is TRBV7-9 and J is TRBJ2-7; 8 bases are shared with TRBD2. V lost 3 bases to trimming and J lost 4 bases; unmatched junction nucleotides: 5. Germline CDR1 SEHNR, CDR2 FQNEAQ (reference sequence). There are 14 residues in the CDR3. Written as DNA, the CDR3 is TGTGCCAGCAGCTTGACTAGCGAGACTTACGAGCAGTACTTC. Residues: CASSLTSETYEQYF.

By sample share, this clonotype is medium-sized. The library was prepared for alpha chains; this beta chain is a stray read, so its frequency means little. This CDR3 is CASSQAGVGKPLHF. CDR3 DNA: TGTGCCAGCAGCCAAGCAGGGGTTGGTAAGCCCCTCCACTTT. This chain joins TRBV4-2 and TRBJ1-6, with D possibly TRBD1 on 6 matching bases. V was shortened by 1 base and J by 13 bases, with 14 bases between the two germline ends. The CDR3 sequence is 14 residues long. Germline V gene sequence: CDR1 LGHNA, CDR2 YNFKEQ.

This clonotype was detected a few times. This beta chain came through as a stray read in a library set up for alpha chains, and its size says little. V gene TRBV25-1 combines with J gene TRBJ1-1; no clear D gene. The germline CDR1 and CDR2 sequences are MGHDK and SYGVNS. The CDR3 contains 13 residues. Trimming took off 5 bases at V and 1 base at J, with 8 bases between the two ends. CDR3 nucleotides: TGTGCCAGCAGTTCCCAGGCGAACACTGAAGCTTTCTTT. Its protein is CASSSQANTEAFF.